What follows are 28 T cell receptor beta chains derived from one specimen sequenced in a study of blood T cell repertoires in COVID-19. Generated by immunoSEQ multiplex PCR, the TCRdb table keeps only in-frame clones and is missing some. In the table there are 150,000 or so clones, around nine tenths of which are singletons. The sequenced sample consisted of peripheral blood. The receptors stem from a man between 60 and 75 years old with COVID-19, enrolled during active disease.

The chain combines TRBV19 with TRBJ1-1; 7 bases are shared with TRBD1. J lost 3 bases, V lost 4 bases, and 8 bases had no gene match. The CDR3 has 15 amino acids. The germline V gene has CDR1 LNHDA and CDR2 SQIVND (reference sequence). CDR3 nucleotides: TGTGCCAGTAGTACTCTGGACAGGCGGTACACTGAAGCTTTCTTT. Translating it yields CASSTLDRRYTEAFF.

A single count supports this clone. The chain couples TRBV12-3 or TRBV12-4 to TRBJ1-5, with D possibly being TRBD1 (5 bases). CDR3 size: 13 residues. V shed 6 bases and J shed 5 bases, with 11 bases lying between them. The CDR3 here is CASSAQAYQPQHF. CDR3 DNA sequence: TGTGCCAGCAGCGCACAGGCCTATCAGCCCCAGCATTTT.

This chain joins TRBV30 and TRBJ2-5; possibly TRBD1 for D (6 bases). This CDR3 is 14 amino acids long. V shed 0 bases and J shed 6 bases, with 14 bases lying between them. Per the germline V gene, CDR1 is GTSNPN and CDR2 is SVGIG (reference sequence). The DNA of the CDR3 is TGTGCCTGGAGTGTGCCTCGACAGGCCCAGACCCAGTACTTC. Its translation: CAWSVPRQAQTQYF.

As DNA, the CDR3 is TGTGCCAGCAGTGACTCCAGGGTGACCAATCAGCCCCAGCATTTT. Translated: CASSDSRVTNQPQHF. The rearrangement links TRBV2 to TRBJ1-5, with D possibly being TRBD1 (5 bases). CDR1 and CDR2 from the germline V gene are SNHLY and FYNNEI. This CDR3 region has 15 residues. V lost 3 bases and J 3 bases, leaving 12 bases between the germline ends.

The rearrangement links TRBV5-1 to TRBJ1-1; D call uncertain. V shed 2 bases and J shed 7 bases, with 15 bases lying between them. From germline, CDR1 is SGHRS and CDR2 YFSETQ. The CDR3 consists of 14 residues. CDR3 sequence (DNA): TGCGCCAGCAGCTTTTTAGGCCGGGGAGGTGAAGCTTTCTTT. Residues: CASSFLGRGGEAFF.

The chain employs TRBV7-2 and TRBJ2-1, with 14 bases fitting TRBD2. The junction had 4 bases not matched to a gene; V was cut back by 8 bases and J by 7 bases. Germline V gives CDR1 SGHTA, CDR2 FQGNSA. The CDR3 extends over 14 amino acids. CDR3 DNA sequence: TGTGCCAGCGGAGGGACTAGCGGGAGAAATGAGCAGTTCTTC. It encodes CASGGTSGRNEQFF. The whole variable domain, remainder taken from reference TRBV7-2 and TRBJ2-1, is GAGVSQSPSNKVTEKGKDVELRCDPISGHTALYWYRQSLGQGLEFLIYFQGNSAPDKSGLPSDRFSAERTGGSVSTLTIQRTQQEDSAVYLCASGGTSGRNEQFFGPGTRLTVL.

The genes are TRBV27 and TRBJ1-2, with D maybe TRBD1 (6 bases). The CDR3 has 12 amino acids. Trimming shortened V by 6 bases and J by 8 bases, and 13 bases separated the two germline ends. From germline, CDR1 is MNHEY and CDR2 SMNVEV (reference sequence). The CDR3 reads CASRGQTGGYTF. The CDR3 DNA reads TGTGCCAGCAGGGGACAAACTGGGGGCTACACCTTC.

The CDR3 reads CASSRQGVSGNTIYF. CDR3 nucleotides: TGTGCCAGCAGCCGACAGGGGGTGTCTGGAAACACCATATATTTT. The J gene is TRBJ1-3, the V gene TRBV11-2, with 9 bases lining up with TRBD1. CDR3 length: 15 residues. V shed 5 bases and J 1 base; nucleotides not matched to a gene: 3. Germline V CDR1 and CDR2: SGHAT, FQNNGV.

The gene calls are TRBV2 and TRBJ1-2; D unclear. This CDR3 has 13 residues. The germline V and J ends were trimmed by 6 bases and 7 bases, with 15 bases remaining between them. Germline CDR1 is SNHLY and CDR2 is FYNNEI. The chain's CDR3 is CASRGVKDRGYTF. The CDR3 DNA follows: TGTGCCAGCAGGGGAGTGAAGGATCGTGGCTACACCTTC.

The J gene is TRBJ2-2, the V gene TRBV28, with a possible D match to TRBD1 (6 bases). Per the germline V gene, CDR1 is MDHEN and CDR2 is SYDVKM. V was cut by 6 bases and J by 0 bases, with 11 bases left in between. This CDR3 comprises 15 residues. The CDR3 sequence is CASRPTGSNTGELFF. For the CDR3, the DNA is TGTGCCAGCAGACCGACAGGATCGAACACCGGGGAGCTGTTTTTT.

J is TRBJ1-3 and V is TRBV19, with D possibly TRBD1 on 5 matching bases. The CDR3 totals 15 residues. The germline V and J ends were trimmed by 3 bases and 2 bases, with 11 bases remaining between them. Germline values: CDR1 LNHDA, CDR2 SQIVND (reference sequence). The CDR3 spells CASSMFVTAGNTIYF. CDR3 coding DNA: TGTGCCAGTAGTATGTTTGTGACAGCTGGAAACACCATATATTTT.

The CDR3 nucleotides read TGTGCCAGCAAAGACAGCTCTGGAAACACCATATATTTT. Translated, it gives CASKDSSGNTIYF. This sequence joins TRBV6-5 and TRBJ1-3; tentatively, D is TRBD1 (5 bases). This CDR3 region has 13 residues. Looked up from germline, CDR1 is MNHEY and CDR2 is SVGAGI. Trimming cost V 7 bases and J 0 bases, with 7 bases left between them.

This clone has a single count. The rearrangement joins TRBV29-1 to TRBJ1-2; possible D gene TRBD1, 5 bases. Germline CDR1 SQVTM, CDR2 ANQGSEA. V shed 3 bases and J shed 7 bases, with 12 bases lying between them. The CDR3 has 12 residues. CDR3 DNA sequence: TGCAGCGTTGAGGCAGGGTCGTTTGGCTACACCTTC. Translation: CSVEAGSFGYTF.

This chain links TRBV28 with TRBJ1-3; maybe TRBD1 (6 bases). Germline V gene data show CDR1 as MDHEN and CDR2 as SYDVKM. Deletions cut 8 bases from V and 3 bases from J, with 17 bases between. This CDR3 is 15 amino acids long. The CDR3 nucleotides are TGTGCCAGCGCGGAACAGGGCCCGCTTGGAAACACCATATATTTT. Its translation: CASAEQGPLGNTIYF.

This clone is a singleton in its sample. The chain recombines TRBV7-2 with TRBJ1-1; no firm D call. The CDR3 is 14 amino acids. Germline CDR1 SGHTA, CDR2 FQGNSA. The ends were cut back, 5 bases at V and 2 bases at J, with 12 bases in the middle. The CDR3: CASSAPGLNTEAFF. CDR3 coding DNA: TGTGCCAGCAGCGCCCCGGGGTTAAACACTGAAGCTTTCTTT.

The chain couples TRBV7-9 to TRBJ2-1; perhaps TRBD2 as D (6 bases). Trimming removed 1 base from V and 7 bases from J, with 11 bases in between. Germline V CDR1 and CDR2: SEHNR, FQNEAQ (reference sequence). The CDR3 is 14 amino acids. CDR3 residues: CASSLGGIGNEQFF. In DNA, the CDR3 is TGTGCCAGCAGCTTAGGCGGGATTGGAAATGAGCAGTTCTTC.

The gene calls are TRBV4-3 and TRBJ2-3; the D gene is possibly TRBD1 (6 bases). This CDR3 spans 16 amino acids. Trimming left V 0 bases short and J 1 base short, with 11 bases between. Germline V CDR1 and CDR2: LGHNA, YSLEER. This CDR3 is CASSQDYNRGTDTQYF. In DNA, the CDR3 is TGCGCCAGCAGCCAAGACTACAACAGGGGCACAGATACGCAGTATTTT.

The gene calls are TRBV28 and TRBJ1-2, with D perhaps TRBD1 (6 bases). Per the germline V gene, CDR1 is MDHEN and CDR2 is SYDVKM. There are 14 residues in the CDR3. V was pared by 5 bases and J by 10 bases, with 20 bases between. In DNA, the CDR3 is TGTGCCAGCAGTCAATACGGACAGATCCATTCCTACACCTTC. Translating gives CASSQYGQIHSYTF.

This clone was counted only a few times. The V gene is TRBV2, the J gene TRBJ2-1; 7 bases match TRBD1. V lost 7 bases to trimming and J lost 9 bases; unmatched junction nucleotides: 12. The germline CDR1 and CDR2 sequences are SNHLY and FYNNEI. The CDR3 loop spans 14 amino acids. The CDR3 coding sequence is TGTGCCAGCATAAGAGACAGGGTCATGGCTGAGCAGTTCTTC. Encoded protein: CASIRDRVMAEQFF.

The rearrangement joins TRBV5-1 to TRBJ2-7, with 7 nucleotides matching TRBD1. The ends lost 4 bases at V and 2 bases at J; junction bases unmatched: 6. There are 14 residues in the CDR3. The V gene's germline CDR1 is SGHRS and CDR2 YFSETQ. This chain's CDR3 is CASSPGDRAYEQYF. The DNA for the CDR3 is TGCGCCAGCAGCCCCGGAGACAGGGCCTACGAGCAGTACTTC.

In this sample, this clone turned up once. V usage is TRBV19 and J usage is TRBJ1-6; no firm D call. V was cut by 5 bases and J by 7 bases, with 21 bases left in between. The CDR3 spans 17 residues. Germline V gene lookup returns CDR1 LNHDA and CDR2 SQIVND (reference sequence). This CDR3 reads CASSLDGNYRQNSPLHF. Written as DNA, the CDR3 is TGTGCCAGTAGTCTGGACGGGAATTATCGGCAAAATTCACCCCTCCACTTT.

The chain carries TRBV11-2 and TRBJ2-1; 9 positions match TRBD2. The junction had 9 bases not matched to a gene; V was cut back by 4 bases and J by 2 bases. This CDR3 region has 17 residues. The germline V gene encodes CDR1 SGHAT and CDR2 FQNNGV. CDR3 in DNA: TGTGCCAGCAGCTCCCAATCGGCTAGCGGGACCTACAATGAGCAGTTCTTC. Translating gives CASSSQSASGTYNEQFF.

This sequence joins TRBV11-3 and TRBJ2-7; D gene uncertain. The ends were cut back, 1 base at V and 0 bases at J, with 10 bases in the middle. The CDR3 extends over 15 amino acids. Looked up from germline, CDR1 is SGHNT and CDR2 is YENEEA. CDR3 sequence: CASSLGATSSYEQYF. In DNA form, the CDR3 reads TGTGCCAGCAGCTTAGGGGCTACGAGCTCCTACGAGCAGTACTTC.

The V call is TRBV6-6, the J call TRBJ2-3; weak D call: TRBD2 (6 bases). The ends were cut back, 6 bases at V and 0 bases at J, with 31 bases in the middle. The CDR3 covers 21 residues. The germline gives CDR1 MNHNY, CDR2 SVGAGI (reference sequence). This chain's CDR3 is CASSRRTVAGRPLNSTDTQYF. CDR3 sequence (DNA): TGTGCCAGCAGCAGAAGAACGGTGGCGGGAAGGCCGTTAAATAGCACAGATACGCAGTATTTT.

In this sample, this clone turned up once. The chain employs TRBV5-4 and TRBJ2-5; D remains ambiguous. Trimming shortened V by 4 bases and J by 1 base, and 5 bases separated the two germline ends. The CDR3 covers 12 residues. Per germline, CDR1 SGHNT and CDR2 YYREEE (reference sequence). CDR3 DNA: TGTGCCAGCAGCCAGATCCAAGAGACCCAGTACTTC. Amino acid sequence: CASSQIQETQYF.

The CDR3 reads CASRFSRERGGQSSSYEQYF. The CDR3, as DNA: TGTGCAAGTCGCTTTAGCCGAGAGCGTGGAGGCCAATCGAGCTCCTACGAGCAGTACTTC. The chain has TRBV12-2 and TRBJ2-7; the table's D call, TRBD2, has no DNA check behind it. TRBV12-2 is a pseudogene locus. This CDR3 contains 20 residues.

V gene TRBV6-5 combines with J gene TRBJ2-3; D may be TRBD2 (6 bases). Germline CDR1 reads MNHEY; CDR2 reads SVGAGI. Trimming took 8 bases from V and 0 from J, leaving 12 bases between them. The CDR3 totals 14 residues. CDR3 residues: CASGRLDSTDTQYF. The CDR3 DNA reads as TGTGCCAGCGGTCGACTAGACAGCACAGATACGCAGTATTTT.

CDR3: CASSRRGGNTEAFF. CDR3 nucleotides: TGTGCCAGCAGCAGACGAGGGGGGAACACTGAAGCTTTCTTT. The genes are TRBV7-2 and TRBJ1-1; D perhaps matches TRBD1 (6 bases). Trimming left V 5 bases short and J 1 base short, with 11 bases between. This CDR3 is built from 14 residues. CDR1 and CDR2 (germline): SGHTA, FQGNSA. Full variable domain (rest looked up from reference TRBV7-2 and TRBJ1-1): GAGVSQSPSNKVTEKGKDVELRCDPISGHTALYWYRQSLGQGLEFLIYFQGNSAPDKSGLPSDRFSAERTGGSVSTLTIQRTQQEDSAVYLCASSRRGGNTEAFFGQGTRLTVV.